The 31 T cell receptor beta chains listed next were all sequenced from one sample in a study of monozygotic twins with inflammatory bowel disease. TCRdb reanalyzed the 5' RACE reads and collapses them to one entry per CDR3 protein, without DNA. The sample table sets out 350,000 to 500,000 distinct CDR3 sequences. The sequencing sample was made of blood. These receptors were taken from a human donor with ulcerative colitis or Crohn's disease, or a healthy co-twin of an affected twin (not recorded which).

This chain links TRBV20-1 with TRBJ1-6; TCRdb lists TRBD1, though no DNA is available to test this call. This CDR3 region has 13 residues. In germline, CDR1 is DFQATT, CDR2 SNEGSKA (reference sequence). CDR3 in amino acids: CSARGQYNSPLHF.

The chain uses TRBV25-1 and TRBJ2-3. The germline V gene encodes CDR1 MGHDK and CDR2 SYGVNS. The CDR3 consists of 16 residues. The CDR3 loop is CASRNDRWTSTDTQYF.

Here the CDR3 reads CAISVGSTDTQYF. The chain employs TRBV10-3 and TRBJ2-3. Germline CDR1 reads ENHRY; CDR2 reads SYGVKD. The CDR3 has 13 amino acids.

V and J are TRBV29-1 and TRBJ2-1. This CDR3 has 11 residues. Germline V gene sequence: CDR1 SQVTM, CDR2 ANQGSEA. The CDR3 sequence is CSVDPYNEQFF.

The chain couples TRBV4-1 to TRBJ1-4. The CDR3 covers 13 residues. In germline, CDR1 is MGHRA, CDR2 YSYEKL. This CDR3 reads CASSQALGEELFF.

This rearrangement joins TRBV12-3 or TRBV12-4 to TRBJ2-6. This CDR3 is built from 14 residues. CDR3 sequence: CASRDSSGANVLTF.

This sequence joins TRBV18 and TRBJ2-1; checking the TCRdb D call of TRBD2 is not possible without DNA. Germline CDR1 KGHSH, CDR2 LQKENI. The CDR3 is made up of 16 amino acids. The CDR3 sequence: CASSPVLVRGYNEQFF.

The J gene is TRBJ1-6, the V gene TRBV30. Germline CDR1 GTSNPN, CDR2 SVGIG (reference sequence). CDR3 length: 13 amino acids. The CDR3 is CAWNPEGHSPLHF. The complete variable domain, with remaining parts taken from reference TRBV30 and TRBJ1-6, reads SQTIHQWPATLVQPVGSPLSLECTVEGTSNPNLYWYRQAAGRGLQLLFYSVGIGQISSEVPQNLSASRPQDRQFILSSKKLLLSDSGFYLCAWNPEGHSPLHFGNGTRLTVT.

The CDR3 loop is CASSLATAWEGGETQYF. This chain connects TRBV7-9 to TRBJ2-5; TCRdb designates TRBD1, a call that cannot be tested without DNA. The CDR3 has 17 residues. Germline assignment: CDR1 SEHNR and CDR2 FQNEAQ (reference sequence). The variable domain in full, completed from reference TRBV7-9 and TRBJ2-5, reads DTGVSQNPRHKITKRGQNVTFRCDPISEHNRLYWYRQTLGQGPEFLTYFQNEAQLEKSRLLSDRFSAERPKGSFSTLEIQRTEQGDSAMYLCASSLATAWEGGETQYFGPGTRLLVL.

The chain employs TRBV20-1 and TRBJ1-1; TCRdb designates TRBD1, a call that cannot be tested without DNA. The CDR3 has 12 residues. Germline values: CDR1 DFQATT, CDR2 SNEGSKA (reference sequence). The CDR3 spells CSAPGENTEAFF.

The V gene is TRBV29-1, the J gene TRBJ2-7; TCRdb designates TRBD1, a call that cannot be tested without DNA. The CDR3 totals 11 residues. In germline, CDR1 is SQVTM, CDR2 ANQGSEA. This CDR3 reads CSVRDSYEQYF.

This chain joins TRBV7-2 and TRBJ2-7. From germline, CDR1 is SGHTA and CDR2 FQGNSA. There are 14 residues in the CDR3. The CDR3 loop is CASSFARGAYEQYF.

The chain is built from TRBV20-1 and TRBJ2-7; TCRdb's assignment of TRBD1 cannot be checked, as there is no DNA. The CDR3 runs 13 residues. The germline V gene encodes CDR1 DFQATT and CDR2 SNEGSKA (reference sequence). CDR3 sequence: CSAPGQGDYEQYF.

The chain has TRBV6-6 and TRBJ1-2. Looked up from germline, CDR1 is MNHNY and CDR2 is SVGAGI (reference sequence). This CDR3 is 13 amino acids long. The CDR3 sequence: CASSYPEPSGYTF.

V gene TRBV3-1 combines with J gene TRBJ1-1. Germline assignment: CDR1 LGHDT and CDR2 YNNKEL (reference sequence). This CDR3 spans 13 amino acids. The CDR3 region is CASSSMANTEAFF.

This chain uses TRBV9 with TRBJ1-2; TCRdb designates TRBD1, a call that cannot be tested without DNA. Per the germline V gene, CDR1 is SGDLS and CDR2 is YYNGEE. The CDR3 loop spans 14 amino acids. CDR3 loop: CASSLTGQGDGYTF.

This chain uses TRBV28 with TRBJ1-2. The CDR3 extends over 11 amino acids. Germline lookup yields CDR1 MDHEN and CDR2 SYDVKM. CDR3: CASSDTGGYTF.

The V gene is TRBV19, the J gene TRBJ2-2. In germline, CDR1 is LNHDA, CDR2 SQIVND (reference sequence). The CDR3 covers 14 residues. This CDR3 is CASSPTPRSGELFF. Based on the CDR3 plus reference TRBV19 and TRBJ2-2, the full variable domain is DGGITQSPKYLFRKEGQNVTLSCEQNLNHDAMYWYRQDPGQGLRLIYYSQIVNDFQKGDIAEGYSVSREKKESFPLTVTSAQKNPTAFYLCASSPTPRSGELFFGEGSRLTVL.

The chain has TRBV12-3 or TRBV12-4 and TRBJ1-5; the D call from TCRdb, TRBD1, cannot be confirmed without DNA. The CDR3 sequence is 13 residues long. The CDR3 is CASSLAGRQPQHF.

The chain uses TRBV28 and TRBJ1-1. CDR3 length equals 14 residues. CDR1 is MDHEN, CDR2 SYDVKM, per germline. CDR3 sequence reads: CASSLMRGNTEAFF.

The rearrangement joins TRBV5-6 to TRBJ2-7; the TCRdb D gene call, TRBD1, has no DNA to confirm it. The CDR3 is 14 amino acids. Per germline, CDR1 SGHDT and CDR2 YYEEEE. CDR3 protein: CASSSGQRTYEQYF.

The chain links TRBV5-6 to TRBJ2-5; TCRdb designates TRBD1, a call that cannot be tested without DNA. CDR1 is SGHDT and CDR2 is YYEEEE in the germline V gene. The CDR3 is made up of 15 amino acids. The CDR3 loop is CASSLATGVLETQYF.

V gene TRBV7-2 combines with J gene TRBJ2-7; the TCRdb D gene call, TRBD1, has no DNA to confirm it. Germline CDR1 is SGHTA and CDR2 is FQGNSA. The CDR3 totals 14 residues. The CDR3 loop is CASSSGTGGYQQYF.

This chain links TRBV20-1 with TRBJ2-5; the TCRdb call, TRBD1, lacks DNA for checking. The CDR3 sequence is 13 residues long. The germline V gene encodes CDR1 DFQATT and CDR2 SNEGSKA (reference sequence). The CDR3 loop reads CSAPRGDQETQYF.

V gene TRBV29-1 combines with J gene TRBJ2-2. CDR1 is SQVTM and CDR2 is ANQGSEA in the germline V gene. The CDR3 runs to 13 residues. The CDR3 sequence is CSVLDWDTGELFF.

V is TRBV7-2 and J is TRBJ2-5; absent DNA, TCRdb's TRBD1 call cannot be checked. The CDR3 has 16 amino acids. The V gene's germline CDR1 is SGHTA and CDR2 FQGNSA. CDR3 residues: CASSLTSGTGQETQYF.

This chain links TRBV11-2 with TRBJ2-7; TCRdb returns TRBD2, unconfirmable since there is no DNA. The CDR3 extends over 16 amino acids. The germline V gene encodes CDR1 SGHAT and CDR2 FQNNGV. Here the CDR3 reads CASSLEPASGNYEQYF. Full variable domain (remainder filled in from reference TRBV11-2 and TRBJ2-7): EAGVAQSPRYKIIEKRQSVAFWCNPISGHATLYWYQQILGQGPKLLIQFQNNGVVDDSQLPKDRFSAERLKGVDSTLKIQPAKLEDSAVYLCASSLEPASGNYEQYFGPGTRLTVT.

The CDR3: CASTDWEKSPLHF. The chain uses TRBV7-2 and TRBJ1-6; there is no DNA to check the TCRdb D call of TRBD1. The CDR3 contains 13 residues. Germline V gives CDR1 SGHTA, CDR2 FQGNSA.

This chain joins TRBV5-1 and TRBJ1-2; the TRBD1 assignment by TCRdb is unverifiable without DNA. The germline V gene encodes CDR1 SGHRS and CDR2 YFSETQ. CDR3 length equals 13 residues. This CDR3 is CASSGTTGGGYTF.

V usage is TRBV6-5 and J usage is TRBJ1-1. Per the germline V gene, CDR1 is MNHEY and CDR2 is SVGAGI. This CDR3 contains 14 residues. The CDR3: CASSYRRTDTEAFF.

The rearrangement joins TRBV4-1 to TRBJ2-5. Per germline, CDR1 MGHRA and CDR2 YSYEKL. This CDR3 has 15 residues. The CDR3 sequence is CASSQDGRNQETQYF.